The 9 T cell receptor beta chains presented below share a single source sample, sequenced in a study of CD8+ T cells in alopecia areata. Treatment: oral pan-JAK inhibitor, 5-10 mg twice daily. Following extraction, RNA underwent reverse transcription to cDNA, which served as the sequencing template. Sequencing used immunoSEQ multiplex PCR; TCRdb keeps in-frame clones, though not all of them. The repertoire holds 110,000 or so clones, with less than 75% as singletons. The sample in question was CD8+ T cells sorted from blood, obtained at week 4, from a patient treated with tofacitinib. Receptors originate from a human donor with alopecia areata.

This chain uses TRBV2 with TRBJ1-5; D might be TRBD1 (6 bases). Germline V gene sequence: CDR1 SNHLY, CDR2 FYNNEI. This CDR3 has 16 residues. V lost 3 bases to trimming and J lost 2 bases, with 14 bases between them. The CDR3 protein is CASSESGEGGNQPQHF. CDR3 in DNA: TGTGCCAGCAGTGAGTCAGGGGAGGGGGGCAATCAGCCCCAGCATTTT.

This clone was counted only a few times. The CDR3 bases are TGTGCCTGGAGTCCAGGACAACGAGGATCACCCCTCCACTTT. The encoded protein is CAWSPGQRGSPLHF. The chain employs TRBV30 and TRBJ1-6, with D perhaps matching TRBD1 (5 bases). V was clipped by 2 bases and J by 10 bases, with 15 bases between them. The CDR3 consists of 14 residues. The germline V gene has CDR1 GTSNPN and CDR2 SVGIG (reference sequence).

The chain uses TRBV11-3 and TRBJ1-1; the match to TRBD1 covers 7 bases. Per the germline V gene, CDR1 is SGHNT and CDR2 is YENEEA. This CDR3 is built from 15 residues. V dropped 5 bases and J dropped 1; count of bases not matched to a gene: 7. CDR3: CASSPRQGGNTEAFF. In DNA, the CDR3 is TGTGCCAGCAGCCCGCGACAGGGAGGGAACACTGAAGCTTTCTTT.

Only one count was recorded for this clone. This chain uses TRBV29-1 with TRBJ2-5; TRBD2 matches 9 bases. Per germline, CDR1 SQVTM and CDR2 ANQGSEA. CDR3 length: 13 residues. V was pared by 4 bases and J by 5 bases, with 5 bases of the junction left unmatched. The CDR3 region is CSVVGLAGETQYF. The DNA of the CDR3 is TGCAGCGTTGTAGGCCTAGCGGGGGAGACCCAGTACTTC.

The J gene is TRBJ2-3, the V gene TRBV27; perhaps TRBD2 as D (5 bases). This CDR3 has 12 residues. V gave up 5 bases and J gave up 10 bases, with 13 bases separating them. The germline gives CDR1 MNHEY, CDR2 SMNVEV (reference sequence). The CDR3 DNA sequence: TGTGCCAGCAGTCTTACTAGTAATGCGCAGTATTTT. As protein: CASSLTSNAQYF.

The chain uses TRBV29-1 and TRBJ2-7; TRBD1 matches 9 bases. Looked up from germline, CDR1 is SQVTM and CDR2 is ANQGSEA. The V segment lost 0 bases and the J segment 4 bases; nucleotides outside the gene matches: 4. The CDR3 runs 14 residues. The chain's CDR3 is CSVEEAGQGYEQYF. The CDR3 DNA sequence: TGCAGCGTTGAAGAGGCAGGACAGGGGTACGAGCAGTACTTC.

In this sample, this clone turned up a few times. The chain uses TRBV15 and TRBJ1-4; maybe TRBD1 (5 bases). CDR3 length: 13 amino acids. The germline V gene encodes CDR1 LNHNV and CDR2 YYDKDF (reference sequence). V was pared by 8 bases and J by 8 bases, with 15 bases between. CDR3 coding DNA: TGTGCCACCGACGGGGGAACTCAAGAAAAACTGTTTTTT. Amino acids: CATDGGTQEKLFF.

J is TRBJ2-1 and V is TRBV5-6; the D is unclear. The CDR3 consists of 12 residues. V was trimmed by 2 bases and J by 6 bases, leaving 6 bases between them. From germline, CDR1 is SGHDT and CDR2 YYEEEE. CDR3 sequence reads: CASSFWGNEQFF. The CDR3 region has the DNA TGTGCCAGCAGCTTCTGGGGCAATGAGCAGTTCTTC. Supplemented by reference TRBV5-6 and TRBJ2-1, the full variable domain reads DAGVTQSPTHLIKTRGQQVTLRCSPKSGHDTVSWYQQALGQGPQFIFQYYEEEERQRGNFPDRFSGHQFPNYSSELNVNALLLGDSALYLCASSFWGNEQFFGPGTRLTVL.

This rearrangement joins TRBV5-4 to TRBJ2-3; TRBD2 matches at 7 bases. The V and J ends lost 5 bases and 2 bases, in that order; junction bases with no gene match: 8. The length of the CDR3 is 15 residues. The germline CDR1 and CDR2 sequences are SGHNT and YYREEE (reference sequence). DNA for the CDR3: TGTGCCAGCAGTTTATTCGCGGGGGTCACAGATACGCAGTATTTT. This sequence encodes CASSLFAGVTDTQYF.